This entry features one TCR beta chain sequence. No antigen is known for it. The validation cohort, a group of over a hundred subjects, included the donors and was separate from the roughly 670-subject first cohort. The data originate from a study of cytomegalovirus exposure and HLA in healthy donors. Some clones are missing from TCRdb's copy, which holds only in-frame ones; the method was immunoSEQ multiplex PCR. The table shows about 130,000 clones, with 85% to 90% occurring only once. General study results and limits: That first-cohort TCR clusters tended to co-occur in the roughly 130 validation repertoires was found in a later analysis.

This CDR3 contains 11 residues. Germline CDR1 SGHKS, CDR2 YYEKEE (reference sequence). The ends were cut back, 5 bases at V and 2 bases at J, with 5 bases in the middle. This receptor was identified in a woman aged 25-40 years in good health and CMV-seropositive. The sequenced sample was PBMCs. V is TRBV5-5 and J is TRBJ2-7; D gene ambiguous. This CDR3 is CASSHTYEQYF. The CDR3 DNA is TGTGCCAGCAGTCACACCTACGAGCAGTACTTC.